These T cell receptor beta chains were read from a single sample in a study of T cells after somatic rescue of genetic block. Data came from immunoSEQ multiplex PCR; TCRdb stores just in-frame clones and leaves some out. The data show approximately 70,000 clones, with roughly 93% seen just once and about 3% held by the top ten. The specimen was peripheral blood mononuclear cells (PBMCs). These receptor sequences come from a man in his thirties or forties. Each CDR3 is given without its conserved first and last residue. A D gene is named only where the DNA matches it firmly.

D: TRBD2; J: TRBJ2-5; V: TRBV5-8; length: 12; CDR3: ASSSRTRGETQY
D: NA; J: TRBJ2-7; V: TRBV29-1; length: 13; CDR3: SVDSKDSSSYEQY
D: NA; J: TRBJ2-3; V: TRBV7-3; length: 12; CDR3: ASSLSLSTDTQY
D: NA; J: TRBJ1-2; V: TRBV10-2; length: 10; CDR3: ASSERGDGYT
D: NA; J: TRBJ2-7; V: TRBV4-1; length: 13; CDR3: ASSQGEQGFSEQY
D: NA; J: TRBJ1-6; V: TRBV11-2; length: 12; CDR3: ASSPGQHNSPLH
D: TRBD1; J: TRBJ2-7; V: TRBV7-6; length: 11; CDR3: ASSTRQGHEQY
D: TRBD1; J: TRBJ1-2; V: TRBV30; length: 10; CDR3: AWSVQGHGYT
D: NA; J: TRBJ1-5; V: TRBV27; length: 12; CDR3: ASSLAGQNQPQH
D: TRBD2; J: TRBJ2-1; V: TRBV11-2; length: 13; CDR3: ASRFLAGAYNEQF
D: NA; J: TRBJ2-7; V: TRBV7-9; length: 10; CDR3: ASSSLSHEQY
D: TRBD2; J: TRBJ2-3; V: TRBV6-5; length: 13; CDR3: ASSYSPGGTDTQY
D: NA; J: TRBJ1-5; V: TRBV28; length: 11; CDR3: ASSLSDNQPQH
D: NA; J: TRBJ1-1; V: TRBV29-1; length: 11; CDR3: SVENWRNTEAF
D: NA; J: TRBJ1-3; V: TRBV23-1; length: 13; CDR3: ASRPGRRGFNTIY
D: NA; J: TRBJ1-3; V: TRBV28; length: 10; CDR3: ASRSSGNTIY
D: NA; J: TRBJ2-7; V: TRBV2; length: 14; CDR3: ASSDLGFSSSYEQY
D: NA; J: TRBJ2-3; V: TRBV4-3; length: 12; CDR3: ASSQVGTTDTQY
D: NA; J: TRBJ1-6; V: TRBV10-1; length: 10; CDR3: ASSAGAGPLH
D: NA; J: TRBJ2-5; V: TRBV2; length: 12; CDR3: ASSPLASGETQY
D: NA; J: TRBJ1-3; V: TRBV5-5; length: 11; CDR3: ASSPSGGNTIY
D: NA; J: TRBJ2-3; V: TRBV18; length: 9; CDR3: ASSLGDTQY
D: NA; J: TRBJ2-5; V: TRBV7-8; length: 13; CDR3: ASSLGWASPETQY
D: TRBD1; J: TRBJ1-1; V: TRBV6-1; length: 13; CDR3: ASSEWDSRNTEAF
D: NA; J: TRBJ2-1; V: TRBV4-3; length: 11; CDR3: ASSHTGQNEQF
D: NA; J: TRBJ2-6; V: TRBV7-2; length: 15; CDR3: ASSYSSFSSGANVLT
D: NA; J: TRBJ2-5; V: TRBV7-2; length: 11; CDR3: ASSFDSTETQY
D: NA; J: TRBJ2-2; V: TRBV2; length: 12; CDR3: ASKEAGFVGELF
D: TRBD1; J: TRBJ1-3; V: TRBV9; length: 13; CDR3: ASSPDRGNGNTIY
D: TRBD2; J: TRBJ2-1; V: TRBV11-3; length: 13; CDR3: ASSLEGLAGAEQF
D: NA; J: TRBJ1-2; V: TRBV21-1; length: 12; CDR3: ASSKRGWGYGYT
D: NA; J: TRBJ2-1; V: TRBV4-1; length: 14; CDR3: ASSPWERSSYNEQF